Listed here are 9 T cell receptor beta chains from one sample, sequenced in a study of T cells in tuberculosis. Libraries were prepared by immunoSEQ multiplex PCR; TCRdb keeps only in-frame clonotypes and omits some of them. The repertoire holds 35,000 to 50,000 clones, approximately 94% seen once, with less than 2% in the top ten. The specimen sequenced was PBMCs. These receptors originate from a donor between 10 and 29 years old with latent tuberculosis or without tuberculosis infection. Some clones in this sample may be carry-over from other donors' samples.

The table lists this clone with a count of one. The gene calls are TRBV30 and TRBJ2-3; 8 nucleotides align to TRBD2. CDR1 is GTSNPN and CDR2 is SVGIG in the germline V gene (reference sequence). The trim removed 8 bases at V and 3 bases at J, leaving 7 bases unmatched. The CDR3 extends over 13 amino acids. CDR3 loop: CARSPSGTDTQYF. The CDR3 coding sequence is TGTGCCCGGTCCCCTAGCGGGACAGATACGCAGTATTTT. The whole variable domain, filled in from reference TRBV30 and TRBJ2-3, reads SQTIHQWPATLVQPVGSPLSLECTVEGTSNPNLYWYRQAAGRGLQLLFYSVGIGQISSEVPQNLSASRPQDRQFILSSKKLLLSDSGFYLCARSPSGTDTQYFGPGTRLTVL.

The chain joins TRBV5-1 to TRBJ1-1, with 12 bases matching TRBD1. The ends lost 0 bases at V and 7 bases at J; junction bases unmatched: 7. From germline, CDR1 is SGHRS and CDR2 YFSETQ. The CDR3 runs to 16 residues. CDR3 in amino acids: CASSLGGTGGAFEAFF. Here the CDR3 DNA reads TGCGCCAGCAGCTTGGGAGGGACAGGGGGCGCGTTTGAAGCTTTCTTT.

This chain joins TRBV7-6 and TRBJ1-4; 7 bases match TRBD1. The V gene end was trimmed by 3 bases and the J gene end by 7 bases; junction bases not matched to a gene: 5. There are 14 residues in the CDR3. Germline V lookup: CDR1 SGHVS, CDR2 FNYEAQ. The CDR3 reads CASSLYQGGEKLFF. CDR3 nucleotides: TGTGCCAGCAGCTTGTACCAGGGGGGTGAAAAACTGTTTTTT.

The rearrangement uses TRBV2 and TRBJ1-1; 7 bases align to TRBD1. The germline gives CDR1 SNHLY, CDR2 FYNNEI. The CDR3 is made up of 14 amino acids. V lost 9 bases, J lost 2 bases, and 9 bases stayed unmatched. CDR3 sequence reads: CASHYRDSNTEAFF. The CDR3 DNA reads TGTGCCAGTCACTACCGGGACAGCAACACTGAAGCTTTCTTT.

J is TRBJ2-7 and V is TRBV5-8; the match to TRBD2 covers 7 bases. V was clipped by 4 bases and J by 3 bases; unmatched bases: 10. The germline V gene has CDR1 SGHTS and CDR2 YDEGEE. The CDR3 is made up of 15 amino acids. The CDR3 nucleotides read TGTGCCAGCAGCCATCAAGGACTAGTAAGCTACGAGCAGTACTTC. Amino acid sequence: CASSHQGLVSYEQYF.

The gene calls are TRBV6-5 and TRBJ2-3; the match to TRBD2 covers 8 bases. J gave up 0 bases and V 7 bases, and 3 bases lay outside the gene matches. The length of the CDR3 is 14 residues. Germline CDR1 MNHEY, CDR2 SVGAGI. CDR3 bases: TGTGCCAGCACTCAGCGGGAGAGCACAGATACGCAGTATTTT. Residues: CASTQRESTDTQYF.

This chain connects TRBV7-6 to TRBJ1-3; the D gene is possibly TRBD1 (5 bases). The V gene's germline CDR1 is SGHVS and CDR2 FNYEAQ. V was shortened by 0 bases and J by 1 base, with 16 bases between the two germline ends. The CDR3 totals 18 residues. CDR3 bases: TGTGCCAGCAGCTTAGCCCTATTGACAGACACTTCTGGAAACACCATATATTTT. Translated, it gives CASSLALLTDTSGNTIYF.

V usage is TRBV6-5 and J usage is TRBJ1-2, with 8 bases identical to TRBD1. With 0 bases clipped from V and 4 bases from J, the junction kept 4 bases outside the gene matches. This CDR3 has 15 amino acids. Per the germline V gene, CDR1 is MNHEY and CDR2 is SVGAGI. CDR3 protein: CASSYSSTGGYGYTF. As DNA, the CDR3 is TGTGCCAGCAGTTACTCTTCCACAGGGGGCTATGGCTACACCTTC.

The chain links TRBV28 to TRBJ1-2; D uncertain. V was trimmed by 8 bases and J by 8 bases, leaving 18 bases between them. The CDR3 has 13 amino acids. Germline V CDR1 and CDR2: MDHEN, SYDVKM. DNA for the CDR3: TGTGCCAGCTTTCCCCGACTGGTTAGGGGCTACACCTTC. Protein product: CASFPRLVRGYTF.